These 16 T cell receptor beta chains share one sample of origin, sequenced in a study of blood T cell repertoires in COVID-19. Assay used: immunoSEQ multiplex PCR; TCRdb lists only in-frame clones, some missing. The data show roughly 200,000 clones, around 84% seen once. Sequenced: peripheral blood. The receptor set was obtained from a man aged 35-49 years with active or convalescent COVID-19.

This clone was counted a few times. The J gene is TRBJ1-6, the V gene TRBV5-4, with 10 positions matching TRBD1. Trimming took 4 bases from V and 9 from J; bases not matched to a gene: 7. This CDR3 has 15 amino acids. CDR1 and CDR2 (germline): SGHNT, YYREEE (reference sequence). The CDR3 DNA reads TGTGCCAGCAGCCTCGGACAGGGGGTATCTTCACCCCTCCACTTT. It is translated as CASSLGQGVSSPLHF.

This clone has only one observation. The CDR3 loop is CASSGGGLGANVLTF. CDR3 coding DNA: TGTGCCTCCTCGGGGGGGGGACTTGGGGCCAACGTCCTGACTTTC. The chain uses TRBV19 and TRBJ2-6; TRBD2 aligns across 8 bases. Germline loops: CDR1 LNHDA, CDR2 SQIVND (reference sequence). J gave up 3 bases and V 11 bases, and 9 bases lay outside the gene matches. This CDR3 spans 15 amino acids.

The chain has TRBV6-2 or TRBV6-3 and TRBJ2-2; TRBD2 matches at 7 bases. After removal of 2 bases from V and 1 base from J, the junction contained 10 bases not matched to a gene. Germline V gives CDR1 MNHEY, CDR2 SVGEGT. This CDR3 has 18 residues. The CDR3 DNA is TGTGCCAGCAGTTACCTTTTGGACCGGGGGGTGAACACCGGGGAGCTGTTTTTT. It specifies CASSYLLDRGVNTGELFF.

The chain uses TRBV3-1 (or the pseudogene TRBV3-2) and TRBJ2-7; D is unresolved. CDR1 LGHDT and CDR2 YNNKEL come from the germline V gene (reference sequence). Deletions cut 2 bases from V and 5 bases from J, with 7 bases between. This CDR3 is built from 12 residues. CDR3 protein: CASSQRVHEQYF. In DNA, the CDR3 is TGTGCCAGCAGCCAACGGGTCCACGAGCAGTACTTC.

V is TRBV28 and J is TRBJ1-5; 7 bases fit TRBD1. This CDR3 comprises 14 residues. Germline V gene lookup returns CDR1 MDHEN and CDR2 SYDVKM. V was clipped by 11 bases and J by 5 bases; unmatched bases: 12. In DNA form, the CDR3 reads TGTGCCGGGAGAAACAGGGGAATGGATCAGCCCCAGCATTTT. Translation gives CAGRNRGMDQPQHF.

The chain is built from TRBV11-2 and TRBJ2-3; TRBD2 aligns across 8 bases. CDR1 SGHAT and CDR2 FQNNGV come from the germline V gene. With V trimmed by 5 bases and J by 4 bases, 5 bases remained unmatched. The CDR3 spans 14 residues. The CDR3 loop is CASSAGGGADTQYF. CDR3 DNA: TGTGCCAGCAGCGCCGGGGGGGGCGCAGATACGCAGTATTTT.

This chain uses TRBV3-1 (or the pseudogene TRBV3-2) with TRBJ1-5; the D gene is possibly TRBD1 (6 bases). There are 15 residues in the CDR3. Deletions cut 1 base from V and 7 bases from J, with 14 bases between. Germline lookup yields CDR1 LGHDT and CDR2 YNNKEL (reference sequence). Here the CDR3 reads CASSQGAGAGQPQHF. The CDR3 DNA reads TGTGCCAGCAGCCAAGGGGCAGGGGCTGGACAGCCCCAGCATTTT.

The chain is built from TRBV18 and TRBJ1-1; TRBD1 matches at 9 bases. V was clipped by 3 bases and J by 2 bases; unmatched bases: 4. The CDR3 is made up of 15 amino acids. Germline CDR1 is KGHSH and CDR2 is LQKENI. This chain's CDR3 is CASSPTGGRNTEAFF. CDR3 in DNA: TGTGCCAGCTCACCGACAGGGGGAAGAAACACTGAAGCTTTCTTT.

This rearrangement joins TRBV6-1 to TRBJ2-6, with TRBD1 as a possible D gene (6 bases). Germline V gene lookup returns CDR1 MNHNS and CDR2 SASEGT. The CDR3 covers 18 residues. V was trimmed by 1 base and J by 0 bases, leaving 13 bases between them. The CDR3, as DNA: TGTGCCAGCAGTGAAGTTATGGGGGCTGGCTCTGGGGCCAACGTCCTGACTTTC. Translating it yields CASSEVMGAGSGANVLTF.

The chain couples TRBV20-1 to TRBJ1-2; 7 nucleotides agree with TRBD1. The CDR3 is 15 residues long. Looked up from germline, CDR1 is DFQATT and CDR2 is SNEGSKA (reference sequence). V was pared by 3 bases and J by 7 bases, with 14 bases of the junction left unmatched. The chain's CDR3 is CSASETGVLVVGYTF. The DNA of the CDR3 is TGCAGTGCTAGTGAAACAGGGGTTTTGGTGGTTGGCTACACCTTC.

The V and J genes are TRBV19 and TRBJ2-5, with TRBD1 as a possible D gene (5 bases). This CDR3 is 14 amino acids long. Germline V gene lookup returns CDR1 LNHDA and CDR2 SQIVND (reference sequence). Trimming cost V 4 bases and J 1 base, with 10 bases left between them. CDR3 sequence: CASSTQTVQETQYF. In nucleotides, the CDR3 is TGTGCCAGTAGTACCCAGACAGTCCAAGAGACCCAGTACTTC. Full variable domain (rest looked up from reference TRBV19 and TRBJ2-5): DGGITQSPKYLFRKEGQNVTLSCEQNLNHDAMYWYRQDPGQGLRLIYYSQIVNDFQKGDIAEGYSVSREKKESFPLTVTSAQKNPTAFYLCASSTQTVQETQYFGPGTRLLVL.

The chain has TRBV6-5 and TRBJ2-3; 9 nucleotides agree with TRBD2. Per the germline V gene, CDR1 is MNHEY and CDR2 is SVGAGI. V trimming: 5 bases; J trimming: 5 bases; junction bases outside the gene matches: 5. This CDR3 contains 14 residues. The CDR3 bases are TGTGCCAGCAGTCAGCGGGGGGAGGGAGATACGCAGTATTTT. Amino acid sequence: CASSQRGEGDTQYF.

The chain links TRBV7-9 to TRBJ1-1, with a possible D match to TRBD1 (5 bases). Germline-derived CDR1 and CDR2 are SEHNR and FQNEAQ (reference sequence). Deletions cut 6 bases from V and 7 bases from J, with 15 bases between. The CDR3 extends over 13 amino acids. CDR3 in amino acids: CASSFWTGDEAFF. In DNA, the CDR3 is TGTGCCAGCAGTTTTTGGACGGGGGATGAAGCTTTCTTT.

CDR3 nucleotide sequence: TGTGCCAGCACTAGACAGGGTTATAATTCACCCCTCCACTTT. Translated: CASTRQGYNSPLHF. The chain couples TRBV27 to TRBJ1-6, with 7 bases fitting TRBD1. The CDR3 runs 14 residues. After removal of 7 bases from V and 4 bases from J, the junction contained 4 bases not matched to a gene. From germline, CDR1 is MNHEY and CDR2 SMNVEV (reference sequence).

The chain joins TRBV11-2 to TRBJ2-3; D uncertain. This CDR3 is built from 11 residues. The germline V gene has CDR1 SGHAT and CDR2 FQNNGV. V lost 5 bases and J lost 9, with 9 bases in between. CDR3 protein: CASSPAETQYF. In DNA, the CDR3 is TGTGCCAGCAGCCCCGCGGAGACGCAGTATTTT.

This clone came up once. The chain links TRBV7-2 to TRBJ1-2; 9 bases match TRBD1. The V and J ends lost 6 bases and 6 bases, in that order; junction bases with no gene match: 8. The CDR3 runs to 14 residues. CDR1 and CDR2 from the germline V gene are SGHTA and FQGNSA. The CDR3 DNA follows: TGTGCCAGCAGTTTGCTCGGGACAGGGAATGGCTACACCTTC. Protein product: CASSLLGTGNGYTF.